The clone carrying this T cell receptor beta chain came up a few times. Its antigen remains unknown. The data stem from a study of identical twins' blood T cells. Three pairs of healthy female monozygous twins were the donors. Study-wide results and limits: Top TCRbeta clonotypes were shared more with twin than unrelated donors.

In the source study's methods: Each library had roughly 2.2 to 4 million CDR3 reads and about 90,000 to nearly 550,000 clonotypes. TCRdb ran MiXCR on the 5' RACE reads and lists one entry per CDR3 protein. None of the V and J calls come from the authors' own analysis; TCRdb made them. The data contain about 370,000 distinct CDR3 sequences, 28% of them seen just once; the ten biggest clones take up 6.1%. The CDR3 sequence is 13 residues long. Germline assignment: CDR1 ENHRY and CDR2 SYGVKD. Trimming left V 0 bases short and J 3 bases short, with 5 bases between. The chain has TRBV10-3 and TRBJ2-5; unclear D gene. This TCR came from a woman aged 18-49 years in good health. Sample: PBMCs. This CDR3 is CAISESLEETQYF. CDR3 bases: TGTGCCATCAGTGAGTCGTTGGAAGAGACCCAGTACTTC.